This passage covers 31 T cell receptor beta chains from one sample sequenced in a study of T cell responses to AZD1222 COVID-19 vaccine. Generated by immunoSEQ multiplex PCR, the TCRdb table keeps only in-frame clones and is missing some. The table records under 200,000 clones, around 90% of them present only once. This specimen consisted of peripheral blood, obtained 28 days after the second AZD1222 dose. These receptors originate from an adult who received the AZD1222 COVID-19 vaccine.

V and J are TRBV19 and TRBJ2-1, with D perhaps matching TRBD2 (6 bases). The CDR3 sequence is 15 residues long. V lost 5 bases and J 4 bases, leaving 15 bases between the germline ends. Germline loops: CDR1 LNHDA, CDR2 SQIVND (reference sequence). The CDR3 loop reads CASSLEASAYNEQFF. CDR3 nucleotide sequence: TGTGCCAGTAGTCTGGAGGCTAGCGCTTACAATGAGCAGTTCTTC.

The chain uses TRBV28 and TRBJ1-2; the match to TRBD1 covers 7 bases. The CDR3 has 15 amino acids. The V gene's germline CDR1 is MDHEN and CDR2 SYDVKM. The J segment lost 0 bases and the V segment lost 3 bases, leaving 4 bases of the junction unmatched. For the CDR3, the DNA is TGTGCCAGCAGTTTCCCTACAGGGGCTAACTATGGCTACACCTTC. This gives the protein CASSFPTGANYGYTF.

The V call is TRBV27, the J call TRBJ1-5; no clear D gene. Trimming shortened V by 1 base and J by 5 bases, and 6 bases separated the two germline ends. This CDR3 has 13 amino acids. CDR1 is MNHEY, CDR2 SMNVEV, per germline (reference sequence). DNA for the CDR3: TGTGCCAGCAGTTTATGGGTGGATCAGCCCCAGCATTTT. The encoded protein is CASSLWVDQPQHF.

This clone was counted a single time. This sequence joins TRBV5-4 and TRBJ2-7; weak D call: TRBD1 (5 bases). The CDR3 sequence is 14 residues long. The germline V and J ends were trimmed by 0 bases and 3 bases, with 10 bases remaining between them. Germline V gene sequence: CDR1 SGHNT, CDR2 YYREEE (reference sequence). The CDR3 loop is CASSLEIQGYEQYF. CDR3 nucleotides: TGTGCCAGCAGCTTGGAAATCCAGGGCTACGAGCAGTACTTC.

This clone was seen ten or more times. The chain joins TRBV6-1 to TRBJ1-6; D gene uncertain. The germline gives CDR1 MNHNS, CDR2 SASEGT. Trimming removed 0 bases from V and 4 bases from J, with 10 bases in between. The CDR3 covers 16 residues. CDR3 coding DNA: TGTGCCAGCAGTGAAGCGTATACGGATTATAATTCACCCCTCCACTTT. It encodes CASSEAYTDYNSPLHF.

The V and J genes are TRBV30 and TRBJ1-1, with a tentative D call TRBD1 (5 bases). Germline V gene data show CDR1 as GTSNPN and CDR2 as SVGIG (reference sequence). The V gene lost 8 bases and the J gene lost 3 bases, with 10 bases spanning the gap. The CDR3 consists of 11 residues. Here the CDR3 reads CASQGDTEAFF. The CDR3 bases are TGTGCCAGTCAAGGGGACACTGAAGCTTTCTTT.

This chain uses TRBV4-1 with TRBJ2-7; 7 nucleotides line up with TRBD2. The ends lost 5 bases at V and 3 bases at J; junction bases unmatched: 13. The CDR3 totals 16 residues. The germline V gene has CDR1 MGHRA and CDR2 YSYEKL. CDR3 nucleotides: TGCGCCAGCAGCTCGTTTTGGGGGGAGGGCCTCTACGAGCAGTACTTC. It encodes CASSSFWGEGLYEQYF.

This chain joins TRBV2 and TRBJ1-1; D gene unclear. Germline V gene sequence: CDR1 SNHLY, CDR2 FYNNEI. The CDR3 length is 14 residues. The V end was cut by 1 base, the J end by 1 base, with 7 bases between. The CDR3 region has the DNA TGTGCCAGCAGTGAAGACGGTCAGAACACTGAAGCTTTCTTT. Translation gives CASSEDGQNTEAFF.

V gene TRBV9 combines with J gene TRBJ1-2, with TRBD1 as a possible D gene (5 bases). The ends were cut back, 0 bases at V and 4 bases at J, with 10 bases in the middle. The germline V gene encodes CDR1 SGDLS and CDR2 YYNGEE. CDR3 size: 14 residues. CDR3 residues: CASSVESGSYGYTF. As DNA, the CDR3 is TGTGCCAGCAGCGTAGAGTCAGGGAGCTATGGCTACACCTTC.

The J gene is TRBJ1-2, the V gene TRBV3-1 (or the pseudogene TRBV3-2); 9 bases are shared with TRBD1. J was trimmed by 1 base and V by 3 bases; bases with no gene match: 0. The CDR3 has 14 amino acids. The germline V gene has CDR1 LGHDT and CDR2 YNNKEL (reference sequence). As DNA, the CDR3 is TGTGCCAGCAGCCAGGACAGGGGTAACTATGGCTACACCTTC. Its protein product is CASSQDRGNYGYTF.

The rearrangement links TRBV7-8 to TRBJ2-2; no firm D call. The CDR3 sequence is 13 residues long. Germline V CDR1 and CDR2: SGHVS, FQNEAQ. V lost 5 bases and J lost 5, with 9 bases in between. CDR3 protein: CASSLPLTGELFF. DNA for the CDR3: TGTGCCAGCAGCCTACCCCTTACCGGGGAGCTGTTTTTT.

The chain uses TRBV6-1 and TRBJ2-5; tentatively, D is TRBD1 (7 bases). With 4 bases removed from V and 5 bases from J, the gap between germline ends came to 20 bases. Germline V gene lookup returns CDR1 MNHNS and CDR2 SASEGT. The CDR3 extends over 16 amino acids. The CDR3 loop reads CASSGLGSRGVETQYF. DNA of the CDR3: TGTGCCAGCAGTGGCCTGGGGTCCAGGGGGGTGGAGACCCAGTACTTC.

A few counts support this clone. The chain carries TRBV6-4 and TRBJ2-3; D possibly uses TRBD1 or TRBD2 (5 bases each). V dropped 4 bases and J dropped 0 bases, with 5 bases sitting between them. The CDR3 runs 13 residues. CDR1 is MRHNA and CDR2 is SNTAGT in the germline V gene. In DNA form, the CDR3 reads TGTGCCAGCAGTGGGGACAGCACAGATACGCAGTATTTT. Amino acids: CASSGDSTDTQYF.

This rearrangement joins TRBV7-6 to TRBJ2-1, with no clear D. CDR1 SGHVS and CDR2 FNYEAQ come from the germline V gene. The V gene lost 4 bases and the J gene lost 8 bases, with 24 bases spanning the gap. This CDR3 is built from 17 residues. CDR3 bases: TGTGCCAGCAGCTCAGCCGCCGACCACCTGCCTGAGGATGAGCAGTTCTTC. It is translated as CASSSAADHLPEDEQFF.

The chain couples TRBV28 to TRBJ1-3; D is undetermined. Germline values: CDR1 MDHEN, CDR2 SYDVKM. Trimming cost V 2 bases and J 0 bases, with 8 bases left between them. CDR3 size: 15 residues. In nucleotides, the CDR3 is TGTGCCAGCAGTTTAAATATCTACTCTGGAAACACCATATATTTT. This codes for CASSLNIYSGNTIYF.

On this clone itself: Given a much more abundant clone one base away, this may be a read error. V is TRBV6-4 and J is TRBJ2-3, with TRBD2 matching 8 bases. The CDR3 loop spans 15 amino acids. V was clipped by 0 bases and J by 1 base; unmatched bases: 0. Germline V gene lookup returns CDR1 MRHNA and CDR2 SNTAGT. For the CDR3, the DNA is TGTGCCAGCAGTGACTCTAGCGGGGGCACAGATACGCAGTATTTT. It specifies CASSDSSGGTDTQYF.

The chain is built from TRBV7-3 and TRBJ1-2, with D perhaps matching TRBD1 (6 bases). CDR1 and CDR2 from the germline V gene are SGHTA and FQGTGA. The CDR3 consists of 13 residues. Between the trimmed V and J ends, which lost 1 base and 8 bases, there was a span of 11 bases. CDR3 residues: CASSLKHGGGYTF. The CDR3 DNA follows: TGTGCCAGCAGCTTAAAACATGGGGGCGGCTACACCTTC. The entire variable domain, with the rest obtained from reference TRBV7-3 and TRBJ1-2, is as follows: GAGVSQTPSNKVTEKGKYVELRCDPISGHTALYWYRQSLGQGPEFLIYFQGTGAADDSGLPNDRFFAVRPEGSVSTLKIQRTERGDSAVYLCASSLKHGGGYTFGSGTRLTVV.

This clone has a handful of counts. The junction does not match germline at one end; this may be a read error. This chain joins TRBV7-7 and TRBJ2-7; tentative D call: TRBD2 (5 bases). Germline V CDR1 and CDR2: SSHAT, FNYEAQ (reference sequence). The CDR3 runs 13 residues. The chain's CDR3 is CASSLYEGYEQYF. The CDR3, as DNA: TGTGCTAGCAGCTTATATGAGGGCTACGAGCAGTACTTC. Full variable domain (remainder filled in from reference TRBV7-7 and TRBJ2-7): GAGVSQSPRYKVTKRGQDVTLRCDPISSHATLYWYQQALGQGPEFLTYFNYEAQPDKSGLPSDRFSAERPEGSISTLTIQRTEQRDSAMYRCASSLYEGYEQYFGPGTRLTVT.

Only one count was recorded for this clone. The chain couples TRBV3-1 (or the pseudogene TRBV3-2) to TRBJ1-1; D uncertain. This CDR3 has 14 residues. Germline loops: CDR1 LGHDT, CDR2 YNNKEL (reference sequence). V lost 0 bases, J lost 1 base, and 6 bases lay in between. CDR3 sequence: CASSQDGPNTEAFF. Here the CDR3 DNA reads TGTGCCAGCAGCCAAGATGGACCGAACACTGAAGCTTTCTTT.

The chain recombines TRBV6-5 with TRBJ1-2, with TRBD1 identical over 8 bases. Germline-derived CDR1 and CDR2 are MNHEY and SVGAGI. The CDR3 sequence is 12 residues long. The V and J ends lost 6 bases and 8 bases, in that order; junction bases with no gene match: 5. CDR3 protein: CASSVDRGGYTF. The CDR3 coding sequence is TGTGCCAGCAGCGTTGACAGGGGAGGCTACACCTTC.

V and J are TRBV14 and TRBJ1-2, with TRBD1 as a possible D gene (5 bases). Germline values: CDR1 SGHDN, CDR2 FVKESK. This CDR3 is 17 amino acids long. V was cut by 4 bases and J by 7 bases, with 25 bases left in between. The CDR3 region is CASSPYAKSAGLGGYTF. The CDR3 region has the DNA TGTGCCAGCAGCCCGTACGCCAAATCGGCGGGACTTGGTGGCTACACCTTC.

V is TRBV28 and J is TRBJ1-1; 11 nucleotides agree with TRBD1. Trimming at V came to 2 bases and at J to 5 bases, leaving 4 bases not matched to a gene. CDR3 length: 15 residues. Per the germline V gene, CDR1 is MDHEN and CDR2 is SYDVKM. DNA of the CDR3: TGTGCCAGCAGTTTAGGGGGGGACAGGGGGACTGAAGCTTTCTTT. Residues: CASSLGGDRGTEAFF. Looking up the rest from reference TRBV28 and TRBJ1-1 gives the full variable domain: DVKVTQSSRYLVKRTGEKVFLECVQDMDHENMFWYRQDPGLGLRLIYFSYDVKMKEKGDIPEGYSVSREKKERFSLILESASTNQTSMYLCASSLGGDRGTEAFFGQGTRLTVV.

The sample holds many counts of this clone. V is TRBV4-3 and J is TRBJ2-7; a weak D match, TRBD1 (5 bases). There are 13 residues in the CDR3. V was clipped by 0 bases and J by 6 bases, with 9 bases between them. CDR1 is LGHNA, CDR2 YSLEER, per germline. The CDR3 DNA follows: TGCGCCAGCAGCCAAGAGTTTCAGGGCGAGCAGTACTTC. Translated: CASSQEFQGEQYF.

For this clone: No DNA is shown, since the ends of the CDR3 on it are uncertain; the CDR3 is the one TCRdb lists. The chain carries TRBV7-9 and TRBJ1-1. The CDR3 adds up to 14 amino acids, both ends counted. Germline V CDR1 and CDR2: SEHNR, FQNEAQ (reference sequence). CDR3 residues: CASILSAPGTEAFF.

This chain connects TRBV27 to TRBJ2-1; TRBD2 aligns across 8 bases. Germline V CDR1 and CDR2: MNHEY, SMNVEV (reference sequence). The CDR3 is 15 residues long. V lost 7 bases, J lost 6 bases, and 11 bases stayed unmatched. DNA for the CDR3: TGTGCCAGCACAGAAGCGGGAGCATCGACCAATGAGCAGTTCTTC. Its protein product is CASTEAGASTNEQFF.

The chain combines TRBV30 with TRBJ2-5; D may be TRBD1 (5 bases). V dropped 1 base and J dropped 5 bases, with 8 bases sitting between them. Germline CDR1 GTSNPN, CDR2 SVGIG (reference sequence). This CDR3 region has 12 residues. DNA of the CDR3: TGTGCCTGGAGTGCAGGGCGGGAGACCCAGTACTTC. Translation gives CAWSAGRETQYF. Using reference TRBV30 and TRBJ2-5 for the parts outside the CDR3, the full variable domain is SQTIHQWPATLVQPVGSPLSLECTVEGTSNPNLYWYRQAAGRGLQLLFYSVGIGQISSEVPQNLSASRPQDRQFILSSKKLLLSDSGFYLCAWSAGRETQYFGPGTRLLVL.

V and J are TRBV6-5 and TRBJ2-7; possibly TRBD2 for D (6 bases). Germline lookup yields CDR1 MNHEY and CDR2 SVGAGI. V gave up 6 bases and J gave up 1 base, with 13 bases separating them. This CDR3 is 14 amino acids long. In nucleotides, the CDR3 is TGTGCCAGCAGGGGGCGGGGTATTTCCTACGAGCAGTACTTC. Amino acid sequence: CASRGRGISYEQYF.

This clone was seen only a few times. The chain has TRBV5-6 and TRBJ1-2; D gene uncertain. The CDR3 has 15 residues. The V and J ends lost 0 bases and 8 bases respectively, with 17 bases between them. The germline gives CDR1 SGHDT, CDR2 YYEEEE. The CDR3 DNA is TGTGCCAGCAGCTTGGGTCCCCTCCCCTTGGGCGGCTACACCTTC. Its translation: CASSLGPLPLGGYTF.

The rearrangement uses TRBV28 and TRBJ2-1; weak D call: TRBD2 (5 bases). The CDR3 length is 14 residues. CDR1 is MDHEN and CDR2 is SYDVKM in the germline V gene. The V end lost 3 bases, the J end lost 7 bases, and 13 bases lay between the germline ends. DNA of the CDR3: TGTGCCAGCAGTTTTCTGACTATTGGGAATGAGCAGTTCTTC. Its translation is CASSFLTIGNEQFF.

In its sample, this clone was seen a few times. CDR3 bases: TGCAGCGGGAAAATGGGGGGTTTGAACACTGAAGCTTTCTTT. Residues: CSGKMGGLNTEAFF. The chain employs TRBV29-1 and TRBJ1-1, with TRBD1 as a possible D gene (5 bases). CDR1 and CDR2 (germline): SQVTM, ANQGSEA. The CDR3 consists of 14 residues. The V gene lost 7 bases and the J gene lost 0 bases, with 15 bases spanning the gap. Full variable domain (rest looked up from reference TRBV29-1 and TRBJ1-1): SAVISQKPSRDICQRGTSLTIQCQVDSQVTMMFWYRQQPGQSLTLIATANQGSEATYESGFVIDKFPISRPNLTFSTLTVSNMSPEDSSIYLCSGKMGGLNTEAFFGQGTRLTVV.

A single count supports this clone. The chain recombines TRBV10-2 with TRBJ2-5; 14 nucleotides line up with TRBD2. The length of the CDR3 is 17 residues. The germline CDR1 and CDR2 sequences are WSHSY and SAAADI. The J segment lost 4 bases and the V segment lost 6 bases, leaving 10 bases of the junction unmatched. CDR3 sequence: CASSVTSGGARGETQYF. In DNA form, the CDR3 reads TGCGCCAGCAGCGTGACTAGCGGGGGGGCCAGGGGAGAGACCCAGTACTTC.